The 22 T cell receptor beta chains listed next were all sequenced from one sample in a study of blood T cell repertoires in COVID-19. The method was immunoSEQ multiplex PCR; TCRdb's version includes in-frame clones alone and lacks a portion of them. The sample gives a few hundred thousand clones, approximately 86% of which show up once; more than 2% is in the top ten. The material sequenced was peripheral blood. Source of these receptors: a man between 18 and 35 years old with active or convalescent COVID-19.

As DNA, the CDR3 is TGTGCCACCAGTGAGGGGCTCGGCACCGGGGAGCTGTTTTTT. Amino acid sequence: CATSEGLGTGELFF. The chain is built from TRBV24-1 and TRBJ2-2; D may be TRBD1 (5 bases). The CDR3 covers 14 residues. The germline V gene has CDR1 KGHDR and CDR2 SFDVKD. V lost 4 bases and J lost 4, with 9 bases in between.

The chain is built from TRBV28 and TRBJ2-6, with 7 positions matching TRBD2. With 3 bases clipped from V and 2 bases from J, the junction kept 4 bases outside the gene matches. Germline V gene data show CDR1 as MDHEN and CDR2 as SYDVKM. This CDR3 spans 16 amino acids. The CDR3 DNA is TGTGCCAGCAGTTTCTGGGGGGGAACTGGGGCCAACGTCCTGACTTTC. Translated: CASSFWGGTGANVLTF.

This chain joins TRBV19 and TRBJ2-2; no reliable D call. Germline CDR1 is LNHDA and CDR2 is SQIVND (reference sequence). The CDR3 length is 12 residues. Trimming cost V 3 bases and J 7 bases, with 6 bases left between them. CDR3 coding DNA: TGTGCCAGTAGTATCCCCGGCGGGGAGCTGTTTTTT. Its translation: CASSIPGGELFF.

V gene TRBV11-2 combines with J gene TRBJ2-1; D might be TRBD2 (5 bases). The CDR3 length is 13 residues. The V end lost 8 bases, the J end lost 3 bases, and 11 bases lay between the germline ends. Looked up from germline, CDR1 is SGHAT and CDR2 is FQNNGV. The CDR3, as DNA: TGTGCCAGCCTCCCAGCGGACTACAATGAGCAGTTCTTC. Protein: CASLPADYNEQFF. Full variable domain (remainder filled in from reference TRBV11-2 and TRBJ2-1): EAGVAQSPRYKIIEKRQSVAFWCNPISGHATLYWYQQILGQGPKLLIQFQNNGVVDDSQLPKDRFSAERLKGVDSTLKIQPAKLEDSAVYLCASLPADYNEQFFGPGTRLTVL.

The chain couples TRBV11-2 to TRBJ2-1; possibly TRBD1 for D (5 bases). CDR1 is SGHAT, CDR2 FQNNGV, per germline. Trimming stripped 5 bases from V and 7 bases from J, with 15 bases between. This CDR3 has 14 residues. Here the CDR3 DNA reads TGTGCCAGCAGCGTACTAACAGGAAATAATGAGCAGTTCTTC. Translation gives CASSVLTGNNEQFF.

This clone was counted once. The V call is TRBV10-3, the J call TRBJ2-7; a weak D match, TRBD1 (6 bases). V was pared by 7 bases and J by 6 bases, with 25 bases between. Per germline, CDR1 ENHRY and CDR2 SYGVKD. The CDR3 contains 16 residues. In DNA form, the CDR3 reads TGTGCCATCACCCCGACAGGTTTGCCCGCCGGCTGCGAGCAGTACTTC. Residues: CAITPTGLPAGCEQYF.

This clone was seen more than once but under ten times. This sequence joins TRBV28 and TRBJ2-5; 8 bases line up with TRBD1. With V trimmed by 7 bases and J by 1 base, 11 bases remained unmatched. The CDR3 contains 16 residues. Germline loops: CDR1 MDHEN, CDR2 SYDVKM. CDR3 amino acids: CASTVSRTGRQETQYF. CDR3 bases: TGTGCCAGCACTGTATCAAGGACAGGGCGCCAAGAGACCCAGTACTTC.

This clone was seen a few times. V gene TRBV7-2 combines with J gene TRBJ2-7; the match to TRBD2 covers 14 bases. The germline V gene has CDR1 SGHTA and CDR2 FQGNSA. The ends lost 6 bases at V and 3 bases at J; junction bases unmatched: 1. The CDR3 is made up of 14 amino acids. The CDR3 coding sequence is TGTGCCAGCAGTGGGACTAGCGGGGGCTACGAGCAGTACTTC. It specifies CASSGTSGGYEQYF.

Here the CDR3 reads CASSIASSQGEQFF. Here the CDR3 DNA reads TGTGCCAGTAGTATAGCTAGTAGTCAGGGTGAGCAGTTCTTC. The chain has TRBV19 and TRBJ2-1; possibly TRBD1 for D (5 bases). CDR1 LNHDA and CDR2 SQIVND come from the germline V gene (reference sequence). This CDR3 contains 14 residues. The germline V and J ends were trimmed by 1 base and 9 bases, with 13 bases remaining between them. Combining the CDR3 with reference TRBV19 and TRBJ2-1 gives the whole variable domain DGGITQSPKYLFRKEGQNVTLSCEQNLNHDAMYWYRQDPGQGLRLIYYSQIVNDFQKGDIAEGYSVSREKKESFPLTVTSAQKNPTAFYLCASSIASSQGEQFFGPGTRLTVL.

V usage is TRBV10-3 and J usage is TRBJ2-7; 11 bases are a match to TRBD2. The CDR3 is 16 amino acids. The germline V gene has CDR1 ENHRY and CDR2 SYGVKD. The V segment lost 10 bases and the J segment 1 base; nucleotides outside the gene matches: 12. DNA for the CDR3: TGTGCCACCGGGGCCCCTAGCGGGGGGCCGTCCTACGAGCAGTACTTC. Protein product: CATGAPSGGPSYEQYF.

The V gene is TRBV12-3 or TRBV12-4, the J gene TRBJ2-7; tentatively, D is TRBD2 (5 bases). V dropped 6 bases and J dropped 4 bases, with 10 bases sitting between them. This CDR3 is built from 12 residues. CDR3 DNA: TGTGCCAGCAGATCCGGGGAGTACGAGCAGTACTTC. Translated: CASRSGEYEQYF.

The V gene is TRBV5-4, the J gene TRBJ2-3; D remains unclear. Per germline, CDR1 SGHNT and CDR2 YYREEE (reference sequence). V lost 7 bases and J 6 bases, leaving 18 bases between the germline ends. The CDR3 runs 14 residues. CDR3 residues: CASSQAPVMDTQYF. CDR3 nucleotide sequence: TGTGCCAGCTCTCAGGCCCCAGTCATGGATACGCAGTATTTT.

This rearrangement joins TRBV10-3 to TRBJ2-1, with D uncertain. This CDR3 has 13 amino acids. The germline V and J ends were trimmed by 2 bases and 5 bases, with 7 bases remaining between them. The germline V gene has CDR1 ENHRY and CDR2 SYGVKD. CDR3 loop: CAISEEADNEQFF. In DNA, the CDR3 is TGTGCCATCAGTGAGGAGGCAGACAATGAGCAGTTCTTC.

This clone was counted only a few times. The CDR3 sequence: CASSIDAAGRSNQPQHF. In nucleotides, the CDR3 is TGTGCCAGTAGTATAGATGCTGCAGGTCGGAGCAATCAGCCCCAGCATTTT. This chain connects TRBV19 to TRBJ1-5; D not resolved. V was cut by 0 bases and J by 1 base, with 13 bases left in between. Germline V gene sequence: CDR1 LNHDA, CDR2 SQIVND (reference sequence). The CDR3 is 17 residues long.

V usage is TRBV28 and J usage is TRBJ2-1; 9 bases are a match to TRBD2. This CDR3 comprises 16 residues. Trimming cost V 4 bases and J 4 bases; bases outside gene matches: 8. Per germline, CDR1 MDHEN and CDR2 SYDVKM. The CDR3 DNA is TGTGCCAGCAGTTCAATCAATAGCGGGAGATACAATGAGCAGTTCTTC. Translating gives CASSSINSGRYNEQFF. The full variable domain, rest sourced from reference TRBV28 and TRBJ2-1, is DVKVTQSSRYLVKRTGEKVFLECVQDMDHENMFWYRQDPGLGLRLIYFSYDVKMKEKGDIPEGYSVSREKKERFSLILESASTNQTSMYLCASSSINSGRYNEQFFGPGTRLTVL.

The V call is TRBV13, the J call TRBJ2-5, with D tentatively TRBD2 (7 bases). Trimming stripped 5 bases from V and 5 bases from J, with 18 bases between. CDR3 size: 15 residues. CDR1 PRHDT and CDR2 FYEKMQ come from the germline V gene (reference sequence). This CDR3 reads CASSPRGAMRETQYF. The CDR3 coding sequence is TGTGCCAGCAGCCCCCGGGGGGCGATGCGTGAGACCCAGTACTTC.

CDR3 nucleotides: TGTGCCAGCAGTTACTCGGGACAGGGTAGGTCCCAGCAGTACTTC. Residues: CASSYSGQGRSQQYF. The rearrangement links TRBV6-2 or TRBV6-3 to TRBJ2-7, with 9 bases matching TRBD1. V trimming: 0 bases; J trimming: 8 bases; junction bases outside the gene matches: 8. Germline V gene lookup returns CDR1 MNHEY and CDR2 SVGEGT. The length of the CDR3 is 15 residues.

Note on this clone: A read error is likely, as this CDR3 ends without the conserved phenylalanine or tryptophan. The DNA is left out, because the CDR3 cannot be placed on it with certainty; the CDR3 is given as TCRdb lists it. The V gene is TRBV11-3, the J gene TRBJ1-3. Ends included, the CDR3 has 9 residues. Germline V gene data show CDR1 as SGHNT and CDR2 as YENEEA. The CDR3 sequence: CASSLAGSE.

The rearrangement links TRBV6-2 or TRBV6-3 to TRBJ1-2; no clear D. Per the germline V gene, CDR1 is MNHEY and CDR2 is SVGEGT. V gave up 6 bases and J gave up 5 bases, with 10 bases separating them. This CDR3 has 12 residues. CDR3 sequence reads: CASSPPTYGYTF. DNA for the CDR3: TGTGCCAGCAGCCCTCCGACTTATGGCTACACCTTC.

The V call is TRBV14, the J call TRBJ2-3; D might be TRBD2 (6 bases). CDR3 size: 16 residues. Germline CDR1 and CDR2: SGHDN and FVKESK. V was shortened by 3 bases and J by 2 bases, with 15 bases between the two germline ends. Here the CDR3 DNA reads TGTGCCAGCAGCCATCCTGCGGGACTCAACACAGATACGCAGTATTTT. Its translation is CASSHPAGLNTDTQYF.

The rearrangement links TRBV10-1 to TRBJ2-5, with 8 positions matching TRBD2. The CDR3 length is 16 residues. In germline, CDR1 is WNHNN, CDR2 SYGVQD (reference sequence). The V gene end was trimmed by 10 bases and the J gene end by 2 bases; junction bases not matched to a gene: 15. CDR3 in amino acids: CATGRGQGFGQETQYF. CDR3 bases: TGCGCCACCGGGAGGGGTCAGGGATTCGGACAAGAGACCCAGTACTTC.

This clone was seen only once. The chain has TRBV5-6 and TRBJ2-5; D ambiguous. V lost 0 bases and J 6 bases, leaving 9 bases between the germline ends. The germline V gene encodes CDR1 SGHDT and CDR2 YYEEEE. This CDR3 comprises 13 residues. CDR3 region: CASSLDQAKTQYF. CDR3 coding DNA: TGTGCCAGCAGCTTGGATCAGGCCAAGACCCAGTACTTC.